This T cell receptor beta chain was retrieved from a study of blood T cell repertoires in COVID-19. Study details: The study drew acute and convalescent COVID-19 samples from the United States, Italy and Spain. PBMCs, B-cell-depleted T cells, or T cells provided the cDNA or gDNA that made up the material.

Germline CDR1 and CDR2: MNHNS and SASEGT. CDR3 length: 15 residues. Original data processing: It was from reference gene primer amplification that nucleated cell counts were estimated. Libraries were prepared by immunoSEQ multiplex PCR; TCRdb keeps only in-frame clonotypes and omits some of them. The DNA gave D and trimming, while V, J and clone size come from that table. The data hold approximately 54,000 clones, with over 90% observed a single time. With regard to this clone: One junction end does not reproduce the germline sequence, and a read error may be involved.

Sequencing was carried out using peripheral blood. The chain recombines TRBV6-1 with TRBJ2-7; 7 nucleotides line up with TRBD1. This sequence originates from a man in his fifties with acute or convalescent COVID-19. DNA for the CDR3: TGTGCCAGCAGGGAAGGGGGCAGGTCTAACTACGAGCAGTACTTC. It yields the protein CASREGGRSNYEQYF.